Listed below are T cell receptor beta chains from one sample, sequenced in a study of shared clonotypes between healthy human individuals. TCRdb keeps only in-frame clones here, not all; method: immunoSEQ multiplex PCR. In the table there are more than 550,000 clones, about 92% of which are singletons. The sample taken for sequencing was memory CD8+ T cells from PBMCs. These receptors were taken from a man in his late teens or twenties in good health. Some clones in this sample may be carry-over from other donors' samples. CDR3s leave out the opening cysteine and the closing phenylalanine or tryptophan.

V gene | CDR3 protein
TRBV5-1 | ASRRADSYEQY
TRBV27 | ATSPFRGEQF
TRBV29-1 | SVVAGLGQPQH
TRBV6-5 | ASRTDRGTGELF
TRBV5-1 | ASSSFETDANYGYT
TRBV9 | ASSVDGNPYNEQF
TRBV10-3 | AISESRESVGYT
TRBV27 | ASSPLTGTGYEQY
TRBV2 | ASSEQGADQPQH
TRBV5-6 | ASSLGPNQPQH
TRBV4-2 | ASSPGQGAFRGYT
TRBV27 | ASSYSPGQGNGANVLT
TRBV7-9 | ASSLPSVGRPEKLF
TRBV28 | ASSYRGHYEQY
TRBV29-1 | SVRQGSSYNSPLH
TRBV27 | ASSSILNAYEQY
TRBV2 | ASSELKRSSYT
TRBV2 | ASSGGVGSRETQY
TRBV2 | ASRGYGLLYEQY
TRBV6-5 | ASSYSARAKDIQY
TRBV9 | ASSLSGASSYNEQF
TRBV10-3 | AHRGGFGDEQY
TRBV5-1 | ASSLDRIGYT
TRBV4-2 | ASSQDGTPWETQY
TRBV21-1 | ASSKVQVGEIFRKTQH
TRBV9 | ASSPTGGTSGAWGDTQY
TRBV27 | ASSSRDILYEQY
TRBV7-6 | ASSLARDDNEQF
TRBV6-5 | ATKGLAHTDTQY
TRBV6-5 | ASSNPGNYGYT